Given below is one TCR beta chain in context. Its antigen is not identified. This sample was included in a study of T cells in Graves' hyperthyroidism and ophthalmopathy. TCR beta CDR3 region amplification was performed from RNA transcripts. The TCR CDR3 was amplified in a first-round RT-PCR using the HTBI primer set. TCRdb passed the multiplex PCR reads through MiXCR, listing each CDR3 protein once. The repertoire holds around 350,000 distinct CDR3 sequences, with around 14% as singletons. Study results and limitations: Also found in blood were most expanded thyroid clonotypes above 0.001.

CDR1 and CDR2 from the germline V gene are MGHRA and YSYEKL. The CDR3 totals 15 residues. Between the trimmed V and J ends, which lost 2 bases and 8 bases, there was a span of 16 bases. The chain carries TRBV4-1 and TRBJ2-4; D assignment may be TRBD1 or TRBD2 (6 bases each). The TCR comes from a woman aged 18 to 35 with Graves' hyperthyroidism that later progressed to Graves' ophthalmopathy. Sequenced sample: blood. The CDR3 region has the DNA TGCGCCAGCAGCCAAAACCCCGTCGGGGGCCACATTCAGTACTTC. This sequence encodes CASSQNPVGGHIQYF.